The 21 T cell receptor beta chains below come from one sample, sequenced in a study of CD8+ T cells in alopecia areata listed by TCRdb under 2018. In light of the paper, this sample's time point label describes: baseline before oral tofacitinib. Receptors were amplified or captured by the immunoSEQ multiplex PCR assay. For TCR sequencing, RNA was extracted from every sample and reverse transcribed into cDNA to serve as template. Not all clones reach the TCRdb copy of this immuneACCESS table, which keeps in-frame sequences only. Checked studies attribute under half of the gap to unresolved V genes and leave the rest unexplained. In this sample the table shows about 200,000 clones, 50% to 70% of which occur a single time. The ten largest account for more than 0.4% of the sample. This material consisted of CD4+ T cells sorted from blood, taken at week 0. The receptors shown here come from a human donor with alopecia areata.

In nucleotides, the CDR3 is TGTGCCAGCAGCTTAGGACTAGCGGGAACGAGGAATGAGCAGTTCTTC. The encoded protein is CASSLGLAGTRNEQFF. V usage is TRBV7-8 and J usage is TRBJ2-1, with TRBD2 identical over 11 bases. CDR1 and CDR2 (germline): SGHVS, FQNEAQ. This CDR3 is 16 amino acids long. Trimming took 1 base from V and 7 from J; bases not matched to a gene: 6.

This chain joins TRBV9 and TRBJ2-2, with D perhaps TRBD1 or TRBD2 (6 bases each). There are 16 residues in the CDR3. Trimming took off 0 bases at V and 3 bases at J, with 12 bases between the two ends. The germline gives CDR1 SGDLS, CDR2 YYNGEE. Here the CDR3 DNA reads TGTGCCAGCAGCGTAGAGGGGGGCGCGTACACCGGGGAGCTGTTTTTT. Translation: CASSVEGGAYTGELFF.

The V call is TRBV29-1, the J call TRBJ2-5; D is unresolved. Trimming took 7 bases from V and 1 from J, leaving 7 bases between them. From germline, CDR1 is SQVTM and CDR2 ANQGSEA. CDR3 length: 11 residues. CDR3 DNA: TGCAGCGAACAGATCCAAGAGACCCAGTACTTC. This codes for CSEQIQETQYF.

The rearrangement links TRBV2 to TRBJ1-1; 8 nucleotides match TRBD1. V lost 6 bases and J lost 6; bases outside the gene matches: 12. There are 15 residues in the CDR3. Germline loops: CDR1 SNHLY, CDR2 FYNNEI. The CDR3 loop reads CASSGKTRGQAEAFF. The CDR3 nucleotides read TGTGCCAGCAGCGGTAAGACCAGGGGACAGGCTGAAGCTTTCTTT.

This clone was recorded a few times. The rearrangement uses TRBV7-9 and TRBJ1-3; maybe TRBD1 (5 bases). Germline loops: CDR1 SEHNR, CDR2 FQNEAQ (reference sequence). Trimming cost V 6 bases and J 8 bases, with 20 bases left between them. This CDR3 region has 15 residues. This chain's CDR3 is CASRPSGWESYTIYF. In DNA form, the CDR3 reads TGTGCCAGCAGACCCTCAGGGTGGGAATCGTACACCATATATTTT. Full variable domain (outside the CDR3, taken from reference TRBV7-9 and TRBJ1-3): DTGVSQNPRHKITKRGQNVTFRCDPISEHNRLYWYRQTLGQGPEFLTYFQNEAQLEKSRLLSDRFSAERPKGSFSTLEIQRTEQGDSAMYLCASRPSGWESYTIYFGEGSWLTVV.

The chain has TRBV18 and TRBJ2-1; D is undetermined. CDR3 size: 12 residues. Germline V gives CDR1 KGHSH, CDR2 LQKENI. V gave up 4 bases and J gave up 10 bases, with 11 bases separating them. The CDR3 nucleotides read TGTGCCAGCTCACACCCGGGCGGCGAGCAGTTCTTC. Translating gives CASSHPGGEQFF.

The V gene is TRBV7-9, the J gene TRBJ2-5, with 13 bases lining up with TRBD2. With 5 bases clipped from V and 5 bases from J, the junction kept 11 bases outside the gene matches. The CDR3 totals 17 residues. Germline V lookup: CDR1 SEHNR, CDR2 FQNEAQ (reference sequence). The DNA for the CDR3 is TGTGCCAGCAGCAAGGGGGGACTAGCGGGATCTCGGGAGACCCAGTACTTC. Its protein product is CASSKGGLAGSRETQYF.

A few counts support this clone. The rearrangement links TRBV5-1 to TRBJ2-2; unclear D gene. Between the trimmed V and J ends, which lost 4 bases and 1 base, there was a span of 8 bases. CDR1 and CDR2 from the germline V gene are SGHRS and YFSETQ. This CDR3 has 14 amino acids. The CDR3 DNA reads as TGCGCCAGCAGCCCGTCGGGGAACACCGGGGAGCTGTTTTTT. It yields the protein CASSPSGNTGELFF.

The V and J genes are TRBV4-1 and TRBJ1-4; 7 bases match TRBD1. This CDR3 is built from 16 residues. The germline CDR1 and CDR2 sequences are MGHRA and YSYEKL. J was trimmed by 3 bases and V by 6 bases; bases with no gene match: 10. For the CDR3, the DNA is TGCGCCAGCAGTCCAAACAGGGGATTCTCTAATGAAAAACTGTTTTTT. As protein: CASSPNRGFSNEKLFF.

This clone occurred a few times. The chain couples TRBV7-8 to TRBJ2-3, with a tentative D call TRBD1 (5 bases). CDR1 is SGHVS and CDR2 is FQNEAQ in the germline V gene. The V end was cut by 2 bases, the J end by 1 base, with 7 bases between. The CDR3 sequence is 14 residues long. The CDR3 loop reads CASSLQTGTDTQYF. The CDR3 DNA reads TGTGCCAGCAGCTTACAGACAGGCACAGATACGCAGTATTTT.

The CDR3 is CSVSPPWTALYEQYF. CDR3 bases: TGCAGCGTGAGCCCCCCGTGGACAGCCCTCTACGAGCAGTACTTC. The chain combines TRBV29-1 with TRBJ2-7; D is perhaps TRBD1 (6 bases). The CDR3 consists of 15 residues. V lost 6 bases to trimming and J lost 3 bases, with 21 bases between them. The germline gives CDR1 SQVTM, CDR2 ANQGSEA.

The table lists this clone with a few counts. The chain joins TRBV25-1 to TRBJ2-3; 8 bases agree with TRBD1. Germline CDR1 reads MGHDK; CDR2 reads SYGVNS. The CDR3 loop spans 13 amino acids. J gave up 3 bases and V 10 bases, and 6 bases lay outside the gene matches. CDR3 coding DNA: TGTGCCACCCATCAGGGGGCAACAGATACGCAGTATTTT. It specifies CATHQGATDTQYF.

As regards this clone: The junction does not match germline at one end; this may be a read error. This chain links TRBV7-3 with TRBJ2-3; D may be TRBD2 (6 bases). This CDR3 is 12 amino acids long. Germline CDR1 is SGHTA and CDR2 is FQGTGA. DNA for the CDR3: TGCGCCAGCAGTGGGAGGTGGGATACGCAGTATTTT. Translated, it gives CASSGRWDTQYF.

V gene TRBV5-6 combines with J gene TRBJ1-2, with D perhaps matching TRBD1 (6 bases). Germline-derived CDR1 and CDR2 are SGHDT and YYEEEE. CDR3 length: 13 amino acids. V was clipped by 5 bases and J by 4 bases, with 12 bases between them. The CDR3 DNA reads TGTGCCAGCAGTCGCGGACAGACCTATGGCTACACCTTC. Translating it yields CASSRGQTYGYTF.

The V and J genes are TRBV30 and TRBJ1-6; 7 bases agree with TRBD1. Trimming removed 0 bases from V and 9 bases from J; junction bases left unmatched: 5. Germline-derived CDR1 and CDR2 are GTSNPN and SVGIG (reference sequence). The CDR3 has 14 amino acids. The CDR3 spells CAWSVQGRASPLHF. The DNA of the CDR3 is TGTGCCTGGAGTGTACAGGGGAGAGCTTCACCCCTCCACTTT.

This clone was detected only a few times. CDR3 region: CANWWYEQYF. In nucleotides, the CDR3 is TGTGCCAACTGGTGGTACGAGCAGTACTTC. This sequence joins TRBV27 and TRBJ2-7; D call uncertain. This CDR3 contains 10 residues. Germline CDR1 is MNHEY and CDR2 is SMNVEV (reference sequence). The ends were cut back, 10 bases at V and 4 bases at J, with 8 bases in the middle.

Only a few counts were recorded for this clone. The rearrangement joins TRBV7-9 to TRBJ2-3; 7 bases agree with TRBD1. The CDR3 length is 15 residues. The germline CDR1 and CDR2 sequences are SEHNR and FQNEAQ (reference sequence). Trimming cost V 5 bases and J 1 base; bases outside gene matches: 6. CDR3 sequence: CASSPGTERTDTQYF. CDR3 DNA: TGTGCCAGCAGCCCGGGGACAGAACGCACAGATACGCAGTATTTT.

This clone was counted a few times. The J gene is TRBJ1-2, the V gene TRBV29-1, with 9 bases that match TRBD1. Trimming at V came to 6 bases and at J to 4 bases, leaving 6 bases not matched to a gene. This CDR3 is built from 13 residues. Germline CDR1 and CDR2: SQVTM and ANQGSEA. Here the CDR3 DNA reads TGCAGCGTCACAGGGGGCGCGAGCTATGGCTACACCTTC. Its protein product is CSVTGGASYGYTF. Complete variable domain (other parts from reference TRBV29-1 and TRBJ1-2): SAVISQKPSRDICQRGTSLTIQCQVDSQVTMMFWYRQQPGQSLTLIATANQGSEATYESGFVIDKFPISRPNLTFSTLTVSNMSPEDSSIYLCSVTGGASYGYTFGSGTRLTVV.

The chain links TRBV10-2 to TRBJ1-2; D gene uncertain. This CDR3 has 12 amino acids. The germline V gene has CDR1 WSHSY and CDR2 SAAADI. V shed 3 bases and J shed 8 bases, with 10 bases lying between them. The CDR3: CASSERTWGYTF. CDR3 in DNA: TGCGCCAGCAGTGAACGGACTTGGGGCTACACCTTC.

This clone has just one count. The chain carries TRBV29-1 and TRBJ1-2; D is ambiguous. V lost 6 bases to trimming and J lost 1 base, with 12 bases between them. There are 13 residues in the CDR3. Germline CDR1 SQVTM, CDR2 ANQGSEA. CDR3: CSVAGLFNYGYTF. CDR3 DNA sequence: TGCAGCGTGGCCGGACTTTTTAACTATGGCTACACCTTC.

This clone was recorded only once. This chain links TRBV7-2 with TRBJ2-3; D is ambiguous. Per the germline V gene, CDR1 is SGHTA and CDR2 is FQGNSA. The length of the CDR3 is 12 residues. The ends were cut back, 5 bases at V and 6 bases at J, with 9 bases in the middle. The CDR3 reads CASSPRWDTQYF. In DNA, the CDR3 is TGTGCCAGCAGCCCCCGCTGGGATACGCAGTATTTT.